This TCR beta chain is from a study of memory CD4+ T cells and cytomegalovirus serostatus (dated 2019 in TCRdb). Turning to the overall study: A total of roughly 33 healthy Belgian adults, of whom 9 were CMV seropositive and some 24 were CMV seronegative, were included in the cohort. To replicate a published TCR-based CMV serostatus classifier, the researchers sequenced the CD4+ memory TCRbeta repertoires of a Belgian cohort whose cytomegalovirus serostatus was known. Broad study findings and their caveats: CMV serostatus prediction reached a median bootstrapped AUC of approximately 0.95 with the original framework and 0.91 with a US-trained random forest. Of over 150 previously reported CMV-associated TCRbeta sequences, around 70 appeared in the CD4+ memory repertoires, each in one to five individuals. The results were read as suggesting that the CMV-associated TCR signature is, for the most part, present in the CD4+ memory repertoire. Only CD4+CD45RO+ memory cells were sequenced, in contrast to the original study, which included naive and memory CD4+ and CD8+ populations. The original-framework classifier achieved a median bootstrapped AUC of 0.95 with a 95% CI of 0.76-1.00 on the Belgian cohort.

Genomic DNA was extracted from sorted cells with the Quick-DNA Microprep Kit. Amplification of TCRbeta DNA was done with the immunoSEQ hsTCRbeta kit, following the protocol from the manufacturer. TCRbeta libraries were sequenced on an Illumina MiSeq instrument. Processing in the source paper ran as follows. Removing out-of-frame sequences left about 2,300,000 distinct TCRbeta sequences, an average of roughly 63,000 per individual. Each individual was scored according to the count of more than 150 previously reported CMV-associated TCRbeta sequences and the total productive distinct TCRbeta count. A beta-binomial model was reimplemented in Python, and scikit-learn random forests with default parameters were trained on data from the US cohort. Classifier performance on the Belgian cohort was reported as the median AUC with percentile confidence intervals calculated over 10,000 bootstrap iterations. This immuneACCESS table, as held by TCRdb, lists in-frame sequences with V and J called but not all clones. Of the missing ones, under half trace to an unresolved V gene in checked studies; the others have no known cause. V and J calls and clone size are those listed in that table; D and trimming were worked out from the DNA. The sample has about 42,000 clones on record, approximately 84% of them singletons. The ten largest clonotypes hold roughly 0.5% of the sample.

Single viable CD3+CD4+CD8-CD45RO+ cells were sorted as memory CD4+ T cells on a FACSAria II. CMV serostatus was determined using a Roche Elecsys assay that detects serum IgG against CMV pp150, pp28, p38 and p52. After thawing, total CD4+ T cells were enriched by positive selection with CD4 magnetic microbeads. The samples came from a different study that was designed specifically to examine the CD4+ T cell memory repertoire. Peripheral blood mononuclear cells were isolated and cryopreserved according to standard operating procedures, and serum was kept at -80 degrees C. Staining used CD3-PerCP (BW264/56), CD4-APC (RPA-T4), CD45RO-PE (UCHT1) and CD8-Pacific Orange (3B5) antibodies, with Sytox blue excluding non-viable cells. At the junction V is shortened by 3 bases and J by 7 bases; bases outside the gene matches: 8. From the cysteine up to the phenylalanine, the CDR3 has a length of 15 residues. The retained sequence is limited to the CDR3, 45 bases, with the frame set at the first base. CDR1 and CDR2 were assigned from the germline V gene (reference sequence) as SEHNR and FQNEAQ.

About this clone: Its binding antigen is unknown. Base-call qualities are not available, and no considerably larger clone is one nucleotide away.

The V gene is TRBV7-9 and the J gene is TRBJ2-1; 8 central nucleotides agree with TRBD1. The TCR sequence derives from an adult in good health and CMV-seronegative. Sequencing was done on a sample of memory CD4+ T cells from blood. The DNA sequence follows: TGTGCCAGCAGCTTGGGCAGGGGGCGCATAAATGAGCAGTTCTTC. Its amino acids are CASSLGRGRINEQFF.